These 27 T cell receptor beta chains were sequenced from one sample in a study of blood T cells in healthy people across ages. Primed by a sample-barcoded 5' primer and a J-beta primer mix, a second PCR proceeded for roughly 7 to 12 cycles. Each CDR3 protein gets one entry after TCRdb re-called the 5' RACE reads with MiXCR. The sample holds roughly 1,500,000 distinct CDR3 sequences, about 32% seen once. The sequenced sample consisted of blood. The origin of the receptors is a woman aged 30 to 39 in good health.

Of note for this clonotype: A read error may produce the germline difference seen at one junction end. The J gene is TRBJ1-2, the V gene TRBV7-9, with TRBD1 matching over 8 bases. From germline, CDR1 is SEHNR and CDR2 FQNEAQ (reference sequence). This CDR3 has 14 residues. The CDR3 sequence: CTSSQEDRAYGYTF. CDR3 coding DNA: TGTACCAGCAGCCAGGAGGACAGGGCCTATGGCTACACCTTC.

The J gene is TRBJ2-5, the V gene TRBV20-1; 8 nucleotides line up with TRBD2. CDR3 length: 14 amino acids. V shed 4 bases, J shed 7 bases, and the junction held 11 bases outside the gene matches. Germline values: CDR1 DFQATT, CDR2 SNEGSKA (reference sequence). In DNA, the CDR3 is TGCAGTGCTATCTGTCAGCGGGAGAGGATGACCCAGTACTTC. It encodes CSAICQRERMTQYF.

This clonotype has only a few counts. The chain recombines TRBV6-5 with TRBJ2-1, with 9 bases identical to TRBD2. The CDR3 loop spans 14 amino acids. CDR1 MNHEY and CDR2 SVGAGI come from the germline V gene. Trimming removed 2 bases from V and 9 bases from J; junction bases left unmatched: 5. The DNA of the CDR3 is TGTGCCAGCAGTTACGCTAGCGGGACTGTTGAGCAGTTCTTC. Translated: CASSYASGTVEQFF.

This clonotype has just a few counts. This chain links TRBV10-3 with TRBJ1-2; D is possibly TRBD1 (5 bases). Between the trimmed V and J ends, which lost 4 bases and 2 bases, there was a span of 14 bases. This CDR3 has 15 residues. Germline assignment: CDR1 ENHRY and CDR2 SYGVKD. CDR3: CAISASGGENYGYTF. The CDR3 bases are TGTGCCATCAGTGCCTCGGGGGGGGAGAACTATGGCTACACCTTC.

The CDR3, as DNA: TGTGCCTCGCAACGGGACTTCCAATTCTCCTACAATGAGCAGTTCTTC. Protein sequence: CASQRDFQFSYNEQFF. The genes are TRBV15 and TRBJ2-1, with D tentatively TRBD2 (6 bases). The V gene's germline CDR1 is LNHNV and CDR2 YYDKDF (reference sequence). The CDR3 has 16 residues. V lost 11 bases and J 0 bases, leaving 20 bases between the germline ends.

The sample holds a few counts of this clonotype. This chain uses TRBV20-1 with TRBJ2-7; 9 bases line up with TRBD1. Germline assignment: CDR1 DFQATT and CDR2 SNEGSKA (reference sequence). CDR3 size: 14 residues. Trimming removed 6 bases from V and 4 bases from J; junction bases left unmatched: 10. CDR3 protein: CSAPDGQGTYEQYF. CDR3 coding DNA: TGCAGTGCCCCCGACGGACAGGGGACATACGAGCAGTACTTC.

The chain employs TRBV5-1 and TRBJ2-3; the match to TRBD2 covers 10 bases. Germline V lookup: CDR1 SGHRS, CDR2 YFSETQ. V gave up 1 base and J gave up 3 bases; unmatched junction bases: 5. The CDR3 extends over 16 amino acids. The chain's CDR3 is CASSLLAGVVTDTQYF. The CDR3 DNA follows: TGCGCCAGCAGCTTGCTAGCGGGAGTGGTTACAGATACGCAGTATTTT.

The V and J genes are TRBV7-8 and TRBJ1-2; unclear D gene. Trimming removed 5 bases at V and 3 bases at J, with 22 bases between. CDR1 is SGHVS and CDR2 is FQNEAQ in the germline V gene. This CDR3 is 17 amino acids long. CDR3 sequence (DNA): TGTGCCAGCAGCCTAGATTACGCTTCGGCTGGCGACTATGGCTACACCTTC. Amino acid sequence: CASSLDYASAGDYGYTF.

On this clonotype: A much larger clone sits a single nucleotide away, making a read error possible. This chain joins TRBV29-1 and TRBJ2-1, with 8 bases that match TRBD1. The CDR3 loop spans 14 amino acids. Germline V gives CDR1 SQVTM, CDR2 ANQGSEA. V gave up 3 bases and J gave up 13 bases; unmatched junction bases: 14. As DNA, the CDR3 is TGCAGCGTTGACCCAGGGGGCGGTGGAGAGACCCAGTTCTTC. It encodes CSVDPGGGGETQFF.

The gene calls are TRBV7-3 and TRBJ2-1; D not certain. Germline CDR1 is SGHTA and CDR2 is FQGTGA. The V gene lost 5 bases and the J gene lost 0 bases, with 11 bases spanning the gap. The CDR3 runs 15 residues. This CDR3 reads CASSRDSRSYNEQFF. As DNA, the CDR3 is TGTGCCAGCAGCCGTGACTCACGCTCCTACAATGAGCAGTTCTTC.

This clonotype was counted a few times. The chain carries TRBV7-9 and TRBJ2-5; 9 nucleotides line up with TRBD2. CDR1 is SEHNR, CDR2 FQNEAQ, per germline (reference sequence). The ends lost 7 bases at V and 3 bases at J; junction bases unmatched: 6. The CDR3 spans 14 residues. In nucleotides, the CDR3 is TGTGCCAGCACCCTAGCGGGATCGGAAGAGACCCAGTACTTC. Its translation: CASTLAGSEETQYF.

The chain is built from TRBV4-2 and TRBJ2-5, with unresolved D. The CDR3 contains 15 residues. The germline CDR1 and CDR2 sequences are LGHNA and YNFKEQ. V dropped 0 bases and J dropped 0 bases, with 8 bases sitting between them. CDR3 DNA sequence: TGTGCCAGCAGCCAAGAACGAACCCACCAAGAGACCCAGTACTTC. Translating it yields CASSQERTHQETQYF.

The chain couples TRBV27 to TRBJ2-1, with unresolved D. With 4 bases removed from V and 6 bases from J, the gap between germline ends came to 10 bases. The CDR3 contains 13 residues. The germline CDR1 and CDR2 sequences are MNHEY and SMNVEV (reference sequence). DNA of the CDR3: TGTGCCAGCAGTTCGGTCCCCTTCAATGAGCAGTTCTTC. This sequence encodes CASSSVPFNEQFF.

The chain carries TRBV14 and TRBJ2-1; possibly TRBD2 for D (6 bases). Germline V gives CDR1 SGHDN, CDR2 FVKESK. CDR3 size: 15 residues. V lost 4 bases and J lost 4, with 14 bases in between. The CDR3: CASSRLGGEYNEQFF. The CDR3 DNA reads TGTGCCAGCAGCCGACTAGGAGGGGAATACAATGAGCAGTTCTTC.

The rearrangement links TRBV7-8 to TRBJ1-4; D possibly corresponds to TRBD1 (6 bases). The CDR3 sequence is 15 residues long. Trimming took off 4 bases at V and 5 bases at J, with 14 bases between the two ends. CDR1 and CDR2 from the germline V gene are SGHVS and FQNEAQ. CDR3 protein: CASSSIRQGNEKLFF. The CDR3 DNA reads as TGTGCCAGCAGCTCCATCAGGCAGGGGAATGAAAAACTGTTTTTT.

The J gene is TRBJ2-7, the V gene TRBV9; maybe TRBD1 (5 bases). CDR3 length: 15 residues. V dropped 0 bases and J dropped 2 bases, with 12 bases sitting between them. In germline, CDR1 is SGDLS, CDR2 YYNGEE. CDR3 in DNA: TGTGCCAGCAGCGTAGTTGAAGGGGCAACCTACGAGCAGTACTTC. Its protein product is CASSVVEGATYEQYF.

This clonotype has just a few counts. Here the CDR3 DNA reads TGCAGCGTTGAAGACTGGGGAAAACTGTTTTTT. Translated: CSVEDWGKLFF. V usage is TRBV29-1 and J usage is TRBJ1-4; no reliable D call. Germline V gives CDR1 SQVTM, CDR2 ANQGSEA. The CDR3 length is 11 residues. Trimming pared 0 bases from V and 10 bases from J, leaving 6 bases between.

This clonotype was recorded a few times. J is TRBJ2-1 and V is TRBV2; D is unclear. The CDR3 runs to 16 residues. Trimming shortened V by 1 base and J by 2 bases, and 12 bases separated the two germline ends. CDR1 is SNHLY, CDR2 FYNNEI, per germline. The CDR3: CASSEEEWRPYNEQFF. The CDR3 DNA reads TGTGCCAGCAGTGAAGAAGAATGGCGCCCCTACAATGAGCAGTTCTTC.

The chain combines TRBV5-1 with TRBJ2-3, with TRBD2 matching 10 bases. Germline V gene data show CDR1 as SGHRS and CDR2 as YFSETQ. The CDR3 sequence is 17 residues long. The V segment lost 0 bases and the J segment 0 bases; nucleotides outside the gene matches: 4. DNA for the CDR3: TGCGCCAGCAGCTTGGCAGGGACTAGCGATAGCACAGATACGCAGTATTTT. As protein: CASSLAGTSDSTDTQYF. The entire variable domain, with the rest obtained from reference TRBV5-1 and TRBJ2-3, is as follows: KAGVTQTPRYLIKTRGQQVTLSCSPISGHRSVSWYQQTPGQGLQFLFEYFSETQRNKGNFPGRFSGRQFSNSRSEMNVSTLELGDSALYLCASSLAGTSDSTDTQYFGPGTRLTVL.

This clonotype was counted between two and nine times. The rearrangement joins TRBV20-1 to TRBJ2-7, with D unclear. The CDR3 covers 14 residues. CDR1 and CDR2 (germline): DFQATT, SNEGSKA (reference sequence). V was pared by 7 bases and J by 0 bases, with 16 bases between. CDR3 sequence reads: CSVNFDTVSYEQYF. The CDR3 bases are TGCAGTGTGAACTTTGACACGGTCTCCTACGAGCAGTACTTC.

In this sample, this clonotype turned up many times. V usage is TRBV7-2 and J usage is TRBJ2-3; TRBD2 aligns across 8 bases. Germline assignment: CDR1 SGHTA and CDR2 FQGNSA. The CDR3 runs 16 residues. Trimming took 8 bases from V and 1 from J; bases not matched to a gene: 11. CDR3 nucleotides: TGTGCCAGCTCTTTTTCGGGAGCGGGAGGCACAGATACGCAGTATTTT. Translation gives CASSFSGAGGTDTQYF.

A few counts support this clonotype. The chain employs TRBV29-1 and TRBJ1-1; D uncertain. The ends were cut back, 5 bases at V and 4 bases at J, with 5 bases in the middle. The CDR3 has 10 amino acids. Germline V gene lookup returns CDR1 SQVTM and CDR2 ANQGSEA. The CDR3 sequence is CSVRATEAFF. The CDR3 nucleotides are TGCAGCGTTCGGGCCACTGAAGCTTTCTTT.

This clonotype showed up many times. The J gene is TRBJ1-2, the V gene TRBV12-3 or TRBV12-4, with D maybe TRBD1 (6 bases). The germline V and J ends were trimmed by 2 bases and 5 bases, with 12 bases remaining between them. The CDR3 totals 14 residues. For the CDR3, the DNA is TGTGCCAGCAGTTTAAACAGGGTAGGGTATGGCTACACCTTC. Translated, it gives CASSLNRVGYGYTF.

The chain joins TRBV6-1 to TRBJ2-7; 9 nucleotides line up with TRBD1. The germline CDR1 and CDR2 sequences are MNHNS and SASEGT. There are 14 residues in the CDR3. The trim removed 2 bases at V and 4 bases at J, leaving 3 bases unmatched. CDR3 in amino acids: CASSESDRGYEQYF. The CDR3 DNA is TGTGCCAGCAGTGAATCGGACAGGGGTTACGAGCAGTACTTC.

This clonotype was observed a few times. This chain links TRBV11-2 with TRBJ1-1, with D perhaps TRBD1 (5 bases). The CDR3 runs to 14 residues. Trimming pared 3 bases from V and 1 base from J, leaving 9 bases between. Per germline, CDR1 SGHAT and CDR2 FQNNGV. The CDR3 coding sequence is TGTGCCAGCAGCTTTAGAGGGGAGAACACTGAAGCTTTCTTT. Its translation is CASSFRGENTEAFF.

This clonotype turned up a few times. This chain connects TRBV27 to TRBJ2-3; D may be TRBD2 (6 bases). The CDR3 has 16 amino acids. Germline CDR1 is MNHEY and CDR2 is SMNVEV (reference sequence). The V end lost 6 bases, the J end lost 5 bases, and 21 bases lay between the germline ends. For the CDR3, the DNA is TGTGCCAGCAGCATCCTTAGCGGTACCAGGCAAGATACGCAGTATTTT. This translates into CASSILSGTRQDTQYF.

The gene calls are TRBV2 and TRBJ2-7, with 9 nucleotides matching TRBD1. The ends lost 1 base at V and 7 bases at J; junction bases unmatched: 5. The CDR3 spans 14 residues. The germline CDR1 and CDR2 sequences are SNHLY and FYNNEI. Here the CDR3 reads CASSEETGGGEQYF. CDR3 nucleotide sequence: TGTGCCAGCAGTGAAGAGACAGGGGGAGGGGAGCAGTACTTC.